This T cell receptor (beta chain) was observed in a study of lymphopenia after photon versus proton radiotherapy. Sequenced by immunoSEQ multiplex PCR; TCRdb stores in-frame clones only, minus some. Counted here are 65,000 to 90,000 clones, around 90% occurring once; the ten biggest clones make up over 2%. Study-level points and caveats: In patients who died, overall survival fell as post-nadir TCR diversity dropped more. Oligoclonal CD8+ Temra expansion after nadir drove photon patients' diversity drop.

Regarding this clone: The antigen is unknown.

Per the germline V gene, CDR1 is SEHNR and CDR2 is FQNEAQ (reference sequence). There are 16 residues in the CDR3. The V gene lost 5 bases and the J gene lost 5 bases, with 21 bases spanning the gap. The V gene is TRBV7-9, the J gene TRBJ1-1; D is perhaps TRBD1 (6 bases). Sequencing was performed on peripheral blood, taken from a patient treated with photon-based radiotherapy. The clonotype was recovered from a woman in her thirties or forties with cholangiocarcinoma. As DNA, the CDR3 is TGTGCCAGCAGCAACCTGCGGGGGGGGCGAGGGACTGAAGCTTTCTTT. This codes for CASSNLRGGRGTEAFF.